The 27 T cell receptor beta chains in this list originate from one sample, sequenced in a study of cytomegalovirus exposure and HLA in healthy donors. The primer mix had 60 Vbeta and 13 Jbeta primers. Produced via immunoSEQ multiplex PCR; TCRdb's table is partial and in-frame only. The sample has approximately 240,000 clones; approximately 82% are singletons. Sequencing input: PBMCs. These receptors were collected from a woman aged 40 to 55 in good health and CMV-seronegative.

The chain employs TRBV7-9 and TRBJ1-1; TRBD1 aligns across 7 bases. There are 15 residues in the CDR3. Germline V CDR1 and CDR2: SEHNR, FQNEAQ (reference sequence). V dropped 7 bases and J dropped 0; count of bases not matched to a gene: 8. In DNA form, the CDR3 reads TGTGCCAGCACCCCACGACAGGGAATGAACACTGAAGCTTTCTTT. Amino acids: CASTPRQGMNTEAFF.

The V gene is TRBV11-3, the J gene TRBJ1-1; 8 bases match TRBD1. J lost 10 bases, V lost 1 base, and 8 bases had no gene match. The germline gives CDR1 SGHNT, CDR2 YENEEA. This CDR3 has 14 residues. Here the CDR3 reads CASSLGNRGERAFF. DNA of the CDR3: TGTGCCAGCAGCTTAGGAAACAGGGGGGAGAGAGCTTTCTTT.

CDR3 loop: CAWRAMTGGEQYF. As DNA, the CDR3 is TGTGCCTGGAGGGCCATGACAGGGGGCGAGCAGTACTTC. The genes are TRBV30 and TRBJ2-7; 9 positions match TRBD1. V dropped 3 bases and J dropped 6; count of bases not matched to a gene: 6. Germline CDR1 GTSNPN, CDR2 SVGIG (reference sequence). The CDR3 contains 13 residues.

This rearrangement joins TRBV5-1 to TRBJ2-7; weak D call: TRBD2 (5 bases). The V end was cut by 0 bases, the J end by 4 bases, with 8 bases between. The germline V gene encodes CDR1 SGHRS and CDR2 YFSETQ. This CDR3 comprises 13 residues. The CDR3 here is CASSLVGEYEQYF. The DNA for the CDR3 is TGCGCCAGCAGCTTGGTCGGGGAATACGAGCAGTACTTC.

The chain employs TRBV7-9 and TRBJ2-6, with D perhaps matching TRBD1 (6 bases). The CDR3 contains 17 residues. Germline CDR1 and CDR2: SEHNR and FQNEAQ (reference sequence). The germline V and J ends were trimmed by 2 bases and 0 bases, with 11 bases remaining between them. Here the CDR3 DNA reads TGTGCCAGCAGCTTAACAGGGACCCTCTCTGGGGCCAACGTCCTGACTTTC. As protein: CASSLTGTLSGANVLTF.

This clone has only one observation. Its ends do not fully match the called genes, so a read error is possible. CDR3 protein: CASSPGTTLYNEQFF. The DNA of the CDR3 is TGTGCTAGCAGCCCAGGGACTACCCTATACAATGAGCAGTTCTTC. The chain joins TRBV7-7 to TRBJ2-1; the match to TRBD2 covers 7 bases. The germline CDR1 and CDR2 sequences are SSHAT and FNYEAQ (reference sequence). This CDR3 is built from 15 residues. The full variable domain, with the rest looked up from reference TRBV7-7 and TRBJ2-1, is GAGVSQSPRYKVTKRGQDVTLRCDPISSHATLYWYQQALGQGPEFLTYFNYEAQPDKSGLPSDRFSAERPEGSISTLTIQRTEQRDSAMYRCASSPGTTLYNEQFFGPGTRLTVL.

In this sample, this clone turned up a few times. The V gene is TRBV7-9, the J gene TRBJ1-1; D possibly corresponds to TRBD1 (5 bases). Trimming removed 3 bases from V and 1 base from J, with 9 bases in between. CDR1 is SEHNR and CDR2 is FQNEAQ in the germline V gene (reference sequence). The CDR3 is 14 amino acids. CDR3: CASSFLGANTEAFF. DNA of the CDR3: TGTGCCAGCAGCTTTCTAGGGGCGAACACTGAAGCTTTCTTT.

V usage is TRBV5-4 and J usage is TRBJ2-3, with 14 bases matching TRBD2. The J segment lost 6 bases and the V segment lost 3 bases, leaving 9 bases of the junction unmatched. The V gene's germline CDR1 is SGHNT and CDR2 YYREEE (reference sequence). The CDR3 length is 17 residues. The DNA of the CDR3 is TGTGCCAGCAGCTCCCGACTAGCGGGGGGGCGTGGGGATACGCAGTATTTT. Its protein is CASSSRLAGGRGDTQYF.

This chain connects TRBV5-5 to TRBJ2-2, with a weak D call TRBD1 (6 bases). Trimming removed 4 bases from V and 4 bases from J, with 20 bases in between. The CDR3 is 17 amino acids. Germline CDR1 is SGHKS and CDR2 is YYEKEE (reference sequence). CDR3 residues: CASSADRTGLVTGELFF. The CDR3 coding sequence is TGTGCCAGCAGCGCAGATCGTACAGGGTTGGTCACCGGGGAGCTGTTTTTT. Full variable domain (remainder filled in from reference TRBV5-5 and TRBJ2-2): DAGVTQSPTHLIKTRGQQVTLRCSPISGHKSVSWYQQVLGQGPQFIFQYYEKEERGRGNFPDRFSARQFPNYSSELNVNALLLGDSALYLCASSADRTGLVTGELFFGEGSRLTVL.

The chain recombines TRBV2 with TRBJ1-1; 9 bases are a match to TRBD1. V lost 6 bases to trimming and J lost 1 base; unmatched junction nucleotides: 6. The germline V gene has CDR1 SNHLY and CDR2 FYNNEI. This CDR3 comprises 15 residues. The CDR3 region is CASSGQGTANTEAFF. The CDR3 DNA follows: TGTGCCAGCAGCGGACAGGGGACGGCGAACACTGAAGCTTTCTTT. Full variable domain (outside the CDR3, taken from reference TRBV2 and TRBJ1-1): EPEVTQTPSHQVTQMGQEVILRCVPISNHLYFYWYRQILGQKVEFLVSFYNNEISEKSEIFDDQFSVERPDGSNFTLKIRSTKLEDSAMYFCASSGQGTANTEAFFGQGTRLTVV.

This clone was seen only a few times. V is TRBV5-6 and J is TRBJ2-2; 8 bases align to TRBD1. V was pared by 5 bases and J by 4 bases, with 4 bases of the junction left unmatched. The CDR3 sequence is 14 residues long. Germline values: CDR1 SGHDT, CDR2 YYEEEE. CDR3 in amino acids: CASRRQGPTGELFF. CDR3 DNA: TGTGCCAGCAGACGACAGGGGCCCACCGGGGAGCTGTTTTTT.

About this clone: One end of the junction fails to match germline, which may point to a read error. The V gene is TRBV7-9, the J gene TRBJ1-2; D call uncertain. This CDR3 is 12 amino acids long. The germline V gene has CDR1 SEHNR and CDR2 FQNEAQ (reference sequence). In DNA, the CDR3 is TGTTCCAGCAGAACTGAGGACTATGGCTACACCTTC. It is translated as CSSRTEDYGYTF.

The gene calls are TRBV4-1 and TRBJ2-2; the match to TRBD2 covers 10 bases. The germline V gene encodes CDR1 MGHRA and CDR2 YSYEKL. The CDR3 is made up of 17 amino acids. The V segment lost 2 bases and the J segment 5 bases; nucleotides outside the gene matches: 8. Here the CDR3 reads CASSQTDIAGGTGELFF. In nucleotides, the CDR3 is TGCGCCAGCAGCCAAACGGATATAGCGGGGGGTACCGGGGAGCTGTTTTTT.

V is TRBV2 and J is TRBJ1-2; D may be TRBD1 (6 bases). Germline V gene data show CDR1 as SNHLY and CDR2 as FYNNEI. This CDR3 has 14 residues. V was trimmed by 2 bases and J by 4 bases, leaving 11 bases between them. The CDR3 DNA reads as TGTGCCAGCAGTGAAATTGGGACACGCTATGGCTACACCTTC. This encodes CASSEIGTRYGYTF.

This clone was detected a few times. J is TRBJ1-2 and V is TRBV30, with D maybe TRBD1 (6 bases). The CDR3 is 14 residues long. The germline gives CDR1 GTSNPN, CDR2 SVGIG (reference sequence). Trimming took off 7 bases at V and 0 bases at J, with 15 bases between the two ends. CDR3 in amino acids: CASLTGSTNYGYTF. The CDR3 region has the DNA TGTGCCTCCTTAACAGGGTCAACTAACTATGGCTACACCTTC.

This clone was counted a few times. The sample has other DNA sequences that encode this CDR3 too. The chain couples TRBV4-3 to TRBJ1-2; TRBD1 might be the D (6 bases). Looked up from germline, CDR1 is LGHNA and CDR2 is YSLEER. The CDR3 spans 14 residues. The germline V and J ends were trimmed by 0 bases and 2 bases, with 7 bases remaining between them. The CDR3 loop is CASSQDRGNYGYTF. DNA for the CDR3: TGCGCCAGCAGCCAAGACAGGGGAAACTATGGCTACACCTTC.

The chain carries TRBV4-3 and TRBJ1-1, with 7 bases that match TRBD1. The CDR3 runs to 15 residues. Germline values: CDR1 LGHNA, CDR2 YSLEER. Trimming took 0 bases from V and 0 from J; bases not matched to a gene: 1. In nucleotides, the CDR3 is TGCGCCAGCAGCCAAGATGGGACAGTGAACACTGAAGCTTTCTTT. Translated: CASSQDGTVNTEAFF.

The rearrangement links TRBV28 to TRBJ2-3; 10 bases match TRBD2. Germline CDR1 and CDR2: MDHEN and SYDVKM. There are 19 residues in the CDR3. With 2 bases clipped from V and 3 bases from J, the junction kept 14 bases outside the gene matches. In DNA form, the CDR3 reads TGTGCCAGCAGTTTACCGTCGGGACGTAGCGGGGGGCCGACAGATACGCAGTATTTT. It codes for CASSLPSGRSGGPTDTQYF.

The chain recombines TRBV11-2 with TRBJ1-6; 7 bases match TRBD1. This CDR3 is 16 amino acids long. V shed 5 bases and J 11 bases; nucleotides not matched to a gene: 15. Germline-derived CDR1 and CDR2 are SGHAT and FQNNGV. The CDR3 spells CASSPLMTGRNTPLHF. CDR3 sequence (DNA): TGTGCCAGCAGCCCTCTAATGACAGGGAGGAATACACCCCTCCACTTT. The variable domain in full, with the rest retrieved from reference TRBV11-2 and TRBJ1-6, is EAGVAQSPRYKIIEKRQSVAFWCNPISGHATLYWYQQILGQGPKLLIQFQNNGVVDDSQLPKDRFSAERLKGVDSTLKIQPAKLEDSAVYLCASSPLMTGRNTPLHFGNGTRLTVT.

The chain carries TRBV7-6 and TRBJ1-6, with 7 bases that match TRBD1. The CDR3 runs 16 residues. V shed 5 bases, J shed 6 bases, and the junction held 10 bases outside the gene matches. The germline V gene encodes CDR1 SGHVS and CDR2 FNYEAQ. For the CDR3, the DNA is TGTGCCAGCAGCCCCTACAGGGGCCAGGGTAATTCACCCCTCCACTTT. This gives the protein CASSPYRGQGNSPLHF.

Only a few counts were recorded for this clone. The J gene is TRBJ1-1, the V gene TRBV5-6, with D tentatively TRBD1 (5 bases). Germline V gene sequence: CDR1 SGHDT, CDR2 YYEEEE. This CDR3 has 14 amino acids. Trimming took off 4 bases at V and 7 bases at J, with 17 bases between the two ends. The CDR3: CASSTTQGPGEAFF. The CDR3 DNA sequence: TGTGCCAGCAGCACCACCCAGGGCCCGGGTGAAGCTTTCTTT.

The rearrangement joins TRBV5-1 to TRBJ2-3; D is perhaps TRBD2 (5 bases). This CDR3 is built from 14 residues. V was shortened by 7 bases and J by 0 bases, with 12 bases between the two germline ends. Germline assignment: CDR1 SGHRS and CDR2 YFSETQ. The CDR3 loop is CASQADPSTDTQYF. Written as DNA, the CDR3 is TGCGCCAGCCAAGCGGACCCTAGCACAGATACGCAGTATTTT. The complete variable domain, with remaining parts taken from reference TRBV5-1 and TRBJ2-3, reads KAGVTQTPRYLIKTRGQQVTLSCSPISGHRSVSWYQQTPGQGLQFLFEYFSETQRNKGNFPGRFSGRQFSNSRSEMNVSTLELGDSALYLCASQADPSTDTQYFGPGTRLTVL.

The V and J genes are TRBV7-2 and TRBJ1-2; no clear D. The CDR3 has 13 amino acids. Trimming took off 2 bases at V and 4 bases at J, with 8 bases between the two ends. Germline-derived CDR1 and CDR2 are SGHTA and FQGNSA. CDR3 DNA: TGTGCCAGCAGCTTACTTCAGGCCTATGGCTACACCTTC. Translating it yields CASSLLQAYGYTF.

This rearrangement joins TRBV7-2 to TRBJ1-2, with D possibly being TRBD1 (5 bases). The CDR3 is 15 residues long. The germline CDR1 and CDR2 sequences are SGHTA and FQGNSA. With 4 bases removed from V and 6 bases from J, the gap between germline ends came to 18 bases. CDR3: CASSSTSGGVDGYTF. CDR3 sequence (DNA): TGTGCCAGCAGCTCCACGTCCGGGGGGGTAGATGGCTACACCTTC.

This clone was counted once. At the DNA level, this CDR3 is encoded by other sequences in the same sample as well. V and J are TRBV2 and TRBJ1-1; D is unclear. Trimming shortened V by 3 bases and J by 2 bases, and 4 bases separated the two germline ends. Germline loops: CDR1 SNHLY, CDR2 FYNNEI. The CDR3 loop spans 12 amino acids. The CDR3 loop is CASSEGNTEAFF. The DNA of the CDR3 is TGTGCCAGCAGTGAGGGCAACACTGAAGCTTTCTTT.

In nucleotides, the CDR3 is TGTGCCTGGAGTGTAACTGTAGATACGCAGTATTTT. This gives the protein CAWSVTVDTQYF. This sequence joins TRBV30 and TRBJ2-3; D is ambiguous. The V end lost 0 bases, the J end lost 5 bases, and 6 bases lay between the germline ends. Germline V gene sequence: CDR1 GTSNPN, CDR2 SVGIG (reference sequence). This CDR3 region has 12 residues.

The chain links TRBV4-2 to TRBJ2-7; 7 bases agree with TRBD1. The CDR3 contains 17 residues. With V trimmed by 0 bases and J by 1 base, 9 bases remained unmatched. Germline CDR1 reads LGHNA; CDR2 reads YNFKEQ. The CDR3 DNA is TGTGCCAGCAGCCAAGAGATGGGCAGGGGGTTATCCTACGAGCAGTACTTC. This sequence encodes CASSQEMGRGLSYEQYF.